These T cell receptor beta chains were read from a single sample in a study of Ad26.COV2.S vaccination and SARS-CoV-2 variants. Sequencing used immunoSEQ multiplex PCR; TCRdb keeps in-frame clones, though not all of them. This table has about 320,000 clones, around 84% appearing once. This specimen consisted of peripheral blood, obtained in a trial of Ad26.COV2.S vaccine versus placebo. The receptors derive from a person between 18 and 59 years old who received the Ad26.COV2.S COVID-19 vaccine or a placebo. The CDR3 runs from the conserved cysteine through the conserved F or W. A D gene is named only where the DNA matches it firmly. A clone size is listed for some rows: how often the clone was seen (once, few, many), or a class if it is expanded.

J gene: TRBJ2-2; clone size: .; V gene: TRBV2; D gene: .; CDR3 DNA: TGTGCCAGCAGTGAATGGGGATGGGGGAACACCGGGGAGCTGTTTTTT; CDR3 protein: CASSEWGWGNTGELFF
J gene: TRBJ2-1; clone size: .; V gene: TRBV5-1; D gene: TRBD1; CDR3 DNA: TGCGCCAGCAGCGTTACTCCGGGACAGGGGGCCAATGAGCAGTTCTTC; CDR3 protein: CASSVTPGQGANEQFF
J gene: TRBJ2-3; clone size: .; V gene: TRBV3-1/TRBV3-2; D gene: .; CDR3 DNA: TGTGCCAGCAGACGGTCAAGCACAGATACGCAGTATTTT; CDR3 protein: CASRRSSTDTQYF
J gene: TRBJ1-1; clone size: .; V gene: TRBV27; D gene: TRBD1; CDR3 DNA: TGTGCCAGCAGTTCCCCGGGACAGGCTCTTTCTGAAGCTTTCTTT; CDR3 protein: CASSSPGQALSEAFF
J gene: TRBJ2-3; clone size: .; V gene: TRBV21-1; D gene: .; CDR3 DNA: TGTGCCAGCAGCAAAACCCGGACTAGCGAAGATACGCAGTATTTT; CDR3 protein: CASSKTRTSEDTQYF
J gene: TRBJ2-5; clone size: .; V gene: TRBV30; D gene: .; CDR3 DNA: TGTGCCTGGAGTGTCTCGGTTTGGGAGACCCAGTACTTC; CDR3 protein: CAWSVSVWETQYF
J gene: TRBJ2-3; clone size: .; V gene: TRBV6-5; D gene: .; CDR3 DNA: TGTGCCAGCCGTAAATGGGGTGCGAGCACAGATACGCAGTATTTT; CDR3 protein: CASRKWGASTDTQYF
J gene: TRBJ2-5; clone size: .; V gene: TRBV6-5; D gene: .; CDR3 DNA: TGTGCCAGCAGTTACATGGGGACCCAGTACTTC; CDR3 protein: CASSYMGTQYF
J gene: TRBJ2-3; clone size: .; V gene: TRBV7-2; D gene: .; CDR3 DNA: TGTGCCAGCAGCTTAGCCGGCCCCGCCGATACGCAGTATTTT; CDR3 protein: CASSLAGPADTQYF
J gene: TRBJ2-5; clone size: .; V gene: TRBV5-1; D gene: .; CDR3 DNA: TGCGCCAGCAGCTTGGCGGGGCGGGGGCGCCGGCAAGAGACCCAGTACTTC; CDR3 protein: CASSLAGRGRRQETQYF
J gene: TRBJ1-5; clone size: few; V gene: TRBV14; D gene: .; CDR3 DNA: TGTGCCAGCAGCCAAGACGGTGTCCAGCCCCAGCATTTT; CDR3 protein: CASSQDGVQPQHF
J gene: TRBJ1-1; clone size: .; V gene: TRBV7-9; D gene: TRBD1; CDR3 DNA: TGTGCCAGCAGACCAATGGACAGGCCCATGAACACTGAAGCTTTCTTT; CDR3 protein: CASRPMDRPMNTEAFF
J gene: TRBJ2-3; clone size: .; V gene: TRBV5-6; D gene: .; CDR3 DNA: TGTGCCAGCAGCTTGACAGCCACAGATACGCAGTATTTT; CDR3 protein: CASSLTATDTQYF
J gene: TRBJ1-1; clone size: .; V gene: TRBV14; D gene: .; CDR3 DNA: TGTGCCAGCAGCCGGTCAGAAGCTTTCTTT; CDR3 protein: CASSRSEAFF
J gene: TRBJ2-5; clone size: .; V gene: TRBV5-4; D gene: TRBD2; CDR3 DNA: TGTGCCAGCAGCAGGAGGCGGGGGGGCCAAGAGACCCAGTACTTC; CDR3 protein: CASSRRRGGQETQYF
J gene: TRBJ2-6; clone size: .; V gene: TRBV5-8; D gene: .; CDR3 DNA: TGTGCCAGCAGCTTTTCAGGGCGGCCTACTGGGGCCAACGTCCTGACTTTC; CDR3 protein: CASSFSGRPTGANVLTF
J gene: TRBJ2-3; clone size: .; V gene: TRBV18; D gene: .; CDR3 DNA: TGTGCCAGCTCACCAGGTGTCACAGATACGCAGTATTTT; CDR3 protein: CASSPGVTDTQYF
J gene: TRBJ2-1; clone size: few; V gene: TRBV12-5; D gene: TRBD1; CDR3 DNA: TGTGCTAGTGGTTTGGTACCGACAGGGTTTCAGGGAGAGCAGTTCTTC; CDR3 protein: CASGLVPTGFQGEQFF
J gene: TRBJ1-2; clone size: .; V gene: TRBV9; D gene: .; CDR3 DNA: TGTGCCAGCAGCGTAGCCCACGGGAGGGAAGGGTATGGCTACACCTTC; CDR3 protein: CASSVAHGREGYGYTF
J gene: TRBJ2-1; clone size: few; V gene: TRBV3-1/TRBV3-2; D gene: TRBD1; CDR3 DNA: TGTGCCAGCAGCCAATGGGACAGGGGCTACAATGAGCAGTTCTTC; CDR3 protein: CASSQWDRGYNEQFF
J gene: TRBJ2-7; clone size: .; V gene: TRBV5-4; D gene: .; CDR3 DNA: TGTGCCAGCAGCTTGGGGCAGGGAGGCTCCTACGAGCAGTACTTC; CDR3 protein: CASSLGQGGSYEQYF
J gene: TRBJ2-7; clone size: .; V gene: TRBV7-2; D gene: TRBD2; CDR3 DNA: TGTGCCAGCAGCTTAGTGGGAGGGCGGGTAGGCAGACACTACGAGCAGTACTTC; CDR3 protein: CASSLVGGRVGRHYEQYF
J gene: TRBJ1-4; clone size: .; V gene: TRBV6-1; D gene: TRBD1; CDR3 DNA: TGTGCCAGCAGTGGGGGACAGGGAACAACTAATGAAAAACTGTTTTTT; CDR3 protein: CASSGGQGTTNEKLFF
J gene: TRBJ2-7; clone size: .; V gene: TRBV15; D gene: TRBD1; CDR3 DNA: TGTGCCACCAGCAGAGATCCGGGACAGGGGGCAGAGCAGTACTTC; CDR3 protein: CATSRDPGQGAEQYF
J gene: TRBJ2-3; clone size: .; V gene: TRBV9; D gene: .; CDR3 DNA: TGTGCCAGCAGCGTAGGTGGCCAAAAAGTAGATACGCAGTATTTT; CDR3 protein: CASSVGGQKVDTQYF
J gene: TRBJ2-2; clone size: .; V gene: TRBV6-1; D gene: .; CDR3 DNA: TGTGCCAGCAGTGATCTAGCACTTAACACCGGGGAGCTGTTTTTT; CDR3 protein: CASSDLALNTGELFF
J gene: TRBJ2-3; clone size: .; V gene: TRBV3-1/TRBV3-2; D gene: .; CDR3 DNA: TGTGCCAGCAACCCCACAGCCACAGATACGCAGTATTTT; CDR3 protein: CASNPTATDTQYF
J gene: TRBJ2-3; clone size: .; V gene: TRBV12-3/TRBV12-4; D gene: TRBD1; CDR3 DNA: TGTGCCAGCAAGGACAGGGTCTGGGATACGCAGTATTTT; CDR3 protein: CASKDRVWDTQYF
J gene: TRBJ2-2; clone size: .; V gene: TRBV3-1/TRBV3-2; D gene: TRBD2; CDR3 DNA: TGTGCCAGCAGCCGGGGCCATAGCGGGGGGGCTGGTCCCGGGGAGCTGTTTTTT; CDR3 protein: CASSRGHSGGAGPGELFF
J gene: TRBJ2-2; clone size: .; V gene: TRBV24-1; D gene: .; CDR3 DNA: TGTGCCACCAGTTCCGGGTCCCCCGGGGAGCTGTTTTTT; CDR3 protein: CATSSGSPGELFF
J gene: TRBJ1-2; clone size: few; V gene: TRBV6-5; D gene: .; CDR3 DNA: TGTGCCAGCATCAAGCAACCGGGAAACTATGGCTACACCTTC; CDR3 protein: CASIKQPGNYGYTF
J gene: TRBJ2-5; clone size: .; V gene: TRBV6-2/TRBV6-3; D gene: TRBD1; CDR3 DNA: TGTGCCAGCAGTCGGACAGGGAGGGAGACCCAGTACTTC; CDR3 protein: CASSRTGRETQYF
J gene: TRBJ1-2; clone size: .; V gene: TRBV5-6; D gene: .; CDR3 DNA: TGTGCCAGCAGCTTGGACCTACAGGTAGCTAACTATGGCTACACCTTC; CDR3 protein: CASSLDLQVANYGYTF
J gene: TRBJ2-6; clone size: .; V gene: TRBV7-9; D gene: TRBD2; CDR3 DNA: TGTGCCAGCAGCTTTACCAGCGGGGGGGCTGGGGCCAACGTCCTGACTTTC; CDR3 protein: CASSFTSGGAGANVLTF
J gene: TRBJ2-7; clone size: .; V gene: TRBV2; D gene: .; CDR3 DNA: TGTGCCAGCCAGGACAGTTCCTACGAGCAGTACTTC; CDR3 protein: CASQDSSYEQYF
J gene: TRBJ2-1; clone size: .; V gene: TRBV24-1; D gene: .; CDR3 DNA: TGTGCCACCAGTGGCGGAAATCGAGAGCAGTTCTTC; CDR3 protein: CATSGGNREQFF
J gene: TRBJ2-7; clone size: .; V gene: TRBV19; D gene: .; CDR3 DNA: TGTGCCAGTAGTATTGGCACCGACTCCTACGAGCAGTACTTC; CDR3 protein: CASSIGTDSYEQYF
J gene: TRBJ2-7; clone size: .; V gene: TRBV30; D gene: .; CDR3 DNA: TGTGCCTGGCAGGTGGGTAGGTTCCCCTACGAGCAGTACTTC; CDR3 protein: CAWQVGRFPYEQYF
J gene: TRBJ1-6; clone size: .; V gene: TRBV10-1; D gene: TRBD1; CDR3 DNA: TGCGCCAGCAGGAGGGACAGGAATTCACCCCTCCACTTT; CDR3 protein: CASRRDRNSPLHF
J gene: TRBJ2-7; clone size: .; V gene: TRBV6-5; D gene: .; CDR3 DNA: TGTGCCAGCAGCCGAGGTCCAGACTACGAGCAGTACTTC; CDR3 protein: CASSRGPDYEQYF
J gene: TRBJ2-7; clone size: .; V gene: TRBV18; D gene: .; CDR3 DNA: TGTGCCAGCTCCGACAGACCTACCGGTTTCTACGAGCAGTACTTC; CDR3 protein: CASSDRPTGFYEQYF
J gene: TRBJ2-7; clone size: .; V gene: TRBV30; D gene: .; CDR3 DNA: TGTGCCTGGAGTACGGTTGGTCACGAGCAGTACTTC; CDR3 protein: CAWSTVGHEQYF
J gene: TRBJ2-7; clone size: .; V gene: TRBV6-5; D gene: .; CDR3 DNA: TGTGCCAGCAGTATCCGGGACGAGCAGTACTTC; CDR3 protein: CASSIRDEQYF
J gene: TRBJ2-3; clone size: .; V gene: TRBV10-2; D gene: TRBD2; CDR3 DNA: TGCGCCAGCAGTGGACTAGCGGGGGGATATACGCAGTATTTT; CDR3 protein: CASSGLAGGYTQYF
J gene: TRBJ1-1; clone size: .; V gene: TRBV4-3; D gene: TRBD1; CDR3 DNA: TGCGCCAGCAGCCCGGCCGGGACAGCGAACACTGAAGCTTTCTTT; CDR3 protein: CASSPAGTANTEAFF